This TCR beta chain is from a study of Graves' ophthalmopathy and Graves' hyperthyroidism. Study conclusions and caveats: Using a 13-signature model, the authors split ophthalmopathy from stable hyperthyroidism, with around 85% sensitivity and 81.08% specificity. A majority of expanded thyroid clonotypes exceeding 0.001 frequency were likewise present in blood.

Enrolled hyperthyroidism patients had a new diagnosis, a duration under 2 months, and an age of 18 to 65. The J segment lost 7 bases and the V segment lost 1 base, leaving 13 bases of the junction unmatched. CDR3 size: 18 residues. CDR1 is SGHVS, CDR2 FNYEAQ, per germline. As concerns this clonotype: Its antigen is unknown.

Amplified material comprised TCR beta CDR3 regions derived from RNA transcripts. Second-round multiplex PCR followed a first-round RT-PCR using HTBI primers. TCRdb reprocessed the multiplex PCR reads with MiXCR, giving one entry per CDR3 protein. This table holds around 1,200,000 distinct CDR3 sequences, about 36% found once. The clonotype originates from an adult man with Graves' hyperthyroidism. V gene TRBV7-6 combines with J gene TRBJ1-6, with 7 nucleotides matching TRBD1. Sequencing was done on a sample of peripheral blood or thyroid tissue (not recorded which). In nucleotides, the CDR3 is TGTGCCAGCAGCTTAGTGCGTAGGGGGCCGGGACGAAATTCACCCCTCCACTTT. This translates into CASSLVRRGPGRNSPLHF.